This T cell receptor beta chain was found in a study of T-cell memory formation after mild COVID-19. TCRdb reanalysed the 5' RACE reads using MiXCR and keeps one entry per CDR3 protein. The sample carries nearly 350,000 distinct CDR3 sequences, 13% recorded once. The CDR3 is 15 amino acids. Germline CDR1 is SGDLS and CDR2 is YYNGEE. V shed 0 bases and J shed 1 base, with 10 bases lying between them. Only a few counts were recorded for this clonotype. The source is a man between 18 and 29 years old who had mild COVID-19 (a few samples of this study predate the infection). Cell type and time point are not known. The gene calls are TRBV9 and TRBJ1-1; a possible D gene is TRBD1 (5 bases). The sequencing input was PBMCs or a T cell subset sorted from them (not recorded which). CDR3 region: CASSVGGAGNTEAFF. The CDR3 nucleotides read TGTGCCAGCAGCGTAGGTGGGGCCGGGAACACTGAAGCTTTCTTT.